Each of the 22 T cell receptor beta chains below was sequenced from the same sample in a study of blood T cell repertoires in COVID-19. Generated by immunoSEQ multiplex PCR, the TCRdb table keeps only in-frame clones and is missing some. This table holds about 240,000 clones, under 90% found once. Specimen: PBMCs or T cells enriched from blood (not recorded which). The origin of the receptors is a woman in her thirties or forties who had been exposed to COVID-19.

The CDR3 reads CASSLGLAGGVFYETQYF. For the CDR3, the DNA is TGCGCCAGCAGCCTCGGACTAGCGGGGGGTGTGTTTTATGAGACCCAGTACTTC. The chain carries TRBV4-1 and TRBJ2-5; 14 nucleotides agree with TRBD2. Germline CDR1 and CDR2: MGHRA and YSYEKL. The CDR3 is 18 amino acids. V was pared by 4 bases and J by 5 bases, with 12 bases of the junction left unmatched.

CDR3 nucleotides: TGTGCCAGCCTCCAGGGGTCTGTAAATGAAAAACTGTTTTTT. It yields the protein CASLQGSVNEKLFF. The gene calls are TRBV2 and TRBJ1-4; D is possibly TRBD1 (6 bases). The CDR3 is 14 residues long. V lost 8 bases and J 5 bases, leaving 15 bases between the germline ends. The germline V gene has CDR1 SNHLY and CDR2 FYNNEI.

The rearrangement uses TRBV28 and TRBJ1-5; 9 bases are shared with TRBD1. This CDR3 has 12 residues. Germline lookup yields CDR1 MDHEN and CDR2 SYDVKM. V gave up 8 bases and J gave up 6 bases; unmatched junction bases: 2. The CDR3, as DNA: TGTGCCAGCGGGACAGGGCGTCAGCCCCAGCATTTT. Protein: CASGTGRQPQHF.

This sequence joins TRBV3-1 (or the pseudogene TRBV3-2) and TRBJ1-3; unclear D gene. Looked up from germline, CDR1 is LGHDT and CDR2 is YNNKEL (reference sequence). The length of the CDR3 is 14 residues. Between the trimmed V and J ends, which lost 4 bases and 6 bases, there was a span of 13 bases. The chain's CDR3 is CASSPRGDQNTIYF. The CDR3 DNA is TGTGCCAGCAGCCCACGGGGAGACCAAAACACCATATATTTT.

V usage is TRBV7-3 and J usage is TRBJ2-1, with 9 positions matching TRBD1. Germline assignment: CDR1 SGHTA and CDR2 FQGTGA. This CDR3 is 14 amino acids long. V was clipped by 5 bases and J by 7 bases; unmatched bases: 6. This CDR3 reads CASSTGTGWNEQFF. The CDR3 nucleotides read TGTGCCAGCAGCACCGGGACAGGGTGGAATGAGCAGTTCTTC.

The chain couples TRBV18 to TRBJ1-3; 7 bases align to TRBD1. The CDR3 has 14 amino acids. Per the germline V gene, CDR1 is KGHSH and CDR2 is LQKENI. The V segment lost 4 bases and the J segment 3 bases; nucleotides outside the gene matches: 3. The CDR3 nucleotides read TGTGCCAGCTCACGGGACAGAGATGGAAACACCATATATTTT. It encodes CASSRDRDGNTIYF.

The chain has TRBV30 and TRBJ2-7, with D perhaps matching TRBD1 (5 bases). The CDR3 runs to 13 residues. With 0 bases removed from V and 4 bases from J, the gap between germline ends came to 10 bases. Germline values: CDR1 GTSNPN, CDR2 SVGIG (reference sequence). In nucleotides, the CDR3 is TGTGCCTGGAGTGTAGGGGATGGGTACGAGCAGTACTTC. This translates into CAWSVGDGYEQYF.

This chain connects TRBV6-5 to TRBJ1-2; D is perhaps TRBD1 (5 bases). With 0 bases removed from V and 4 bases from J, the gap between germline ends came to 9 bases. The CDR3 covers 14 residues. Germline CDR1 reads MNHEY; CDR2 reads SVGAGI. DNA of the CDR3: TGTGCCAGCAGTTACTCCCCAGGGATCTATGGCTACACCTTC. Translation gives CASSYSPGIYGYTF.

CDR3 bases: TGTGCCAGCAGCCCAGAACAGGGAATGGAGACCCAGTACTTC. As protein: CASSPEQGMETQYF. This chain uses TRBV5-8 with TRBJ2-5; possible D gene TRBD1, 6 bases. The CDR3 length is 14 residues. Germline V CDR1 and CDR2: SGHTS, YDEGEE. V lost 4 bases, J lost 5 bases, and 15 bases lay in between.

The chain joins TRBV29-1 to TRBJ2-2; tentative D call: TRBD1 (6 bases). From germline, CDR1 is SQVTM and CDR2 ANQGSEA. The CDR3 is 14 residues long. Trimming cost V 3 bases and J 1 base, with 9 bases left between them. This CDR3 reads CSVEGRGNTGELFF. The CDR3 bases are TGCAGCGTTGAGGGCAGGGGGAACACCGGGGAGCTGTTTTTT.

The gene calls are TRBV18 and TRBJ1-1; tentatively, D is TRBD1 (5 bases). The CDR3 extends over 13 amino acids. Trimming removed 6 bases at V and 3 bases at J, with 11 bases between. The V gene's germline CDR1 is KGHSH and CDR2 LQKENI. As DNA, the CDR3 is TGTGCCAGCTCCGAGCGGGGGGACACTGAAGCTTTCTTT. It is translated as CASSERGDTEAFF.

The rearrangement links TRBV5-1 to TRBJ2-3; the match to TRBD2 covers 7 bases. With V trimmed by 4 bases and J by 2 bases, 7 bases remained unmatched. This CDR3 region has 15 residues. Germline CDR1 is SGHRS and CDR2 is YFSETQ. The CDR3 protein is CASSPWGGDTDTQYF. The CDR3 DNA sequence: TGCGCCAGCAGCCCGTGGGGGGGGGACACAGATACGCAGTATTTT.

V is TRBV6-1 and J is TRBJ2-3; D call uncertain. Deletions cut 1 base from V and 1 base from J, with 12 bases between. CDR1 is MNHNS and CDR2 is SASEGT in the germline V gene. The CDR3 totals 16 residues. DNA for the CDR3: TGTGCCAGCAGTGAAGGGCGAGGAGTGGGCACAGATACGCAGTATTTT. This sequence encodes CASSEGRGVGTDTQYF.

The chain uses TRBV4-3 and TRBJ2-1; 13 nucleotides line up with TRBD2. Germline lookup yields CDR1 LGHNA and CDR2 YSLEER. J gave up 8 bases and V 1 base, and 8 bases lay outside the gene matches. The CDR3 runs 17 residues. DNA for the CDR3: TGCGCCAGCAGCCAAGGGACGGGACTAGCGGGATTCTATGAGCAGTTCTTC. The encoded protein is CASSQGTGLAGFYEQFF.

V is TRBV27 and J is TRBJ2-1, with 7 bases fitting TRBD2. This CDR3 spans 15 amino acids. Germline V gene data show CDR1 as MNHEY and CDR2 as SMNVEV (reference sequence). The J segment lost 4 bases and the V segment lost 4 bases, leaving 7 bases of the junction unmatched. The CDR3, as DNA: TGTGCCAGCAGTTCAAGCGGGGTGCCTTACAATGAGCAGTTCTTC. Protein: CASSSSGVPYNEQFF.

V usage is TRBV18 and J usage is TRBJ1-1; TRBD1 might be the D (6 bases). Germline V gives CDR1 KGHSH, CDR2 LQKENI. CDR3 length equals 17 residues. Trimming shortened V by 3 bases and J by 0 bases, and 17 bases separated the two germline ends. CDR3 sequence: CASSPSRGGQMNTEAFF. The CDR3 DNA sequence: TGTGCCAGCTCACCGTCGCGGGGGGGCCAAATGAACACTGAAGCTTTCTTT.

The gene calls are TRBV5-1 and TRBJ1-2; 9 bases are shared with TRBD1. V was pared by 4 bases and J by 3 bases, with 16 bases of the junction left unmatched. The CDR3 spans 18 residues. Germline V gene sequence: CDR1 SGHRS, CDR2 YFSETQ. CDR3 nucleotide sequence: TGCGCCAGCAGCGCCCGGGACAGGGTGTCATTATCAGACTATGGCTACACCTTC. Translated, it gives CASSARDRVSLSDYGYTF. Using reference TRBV5-1 and TRBJ1-2 for the parts outside the CDR3, the full variable domain is KAGVTQTPRYLIKTRGQQVTLSCSPISGHRSVSWYQQTPGQGLQFLFEYFSETQRNKGNFPGRFSGRQFSNSRSEMNVSTLELGDSALYLCASSARDRVSLSDYGYTFGSGTRLTVV.

The chain is built from TRBV2 and TRBJ2-5; 10 nucleotides line up with TRBD2. CDR1 SNHLY and CDR2 FYNNEI come from the germline V gene. This CDR3 region has 14 residues. V shed 5 bases, J shed 4 bases, and the junction held 4 bases outside the gene matches. In nucleotides, the CDR3 is TGTGCCAGCAGTCCGCTAGCGGGGGCAGAGACCCAGTACTTC. It specifies CASSPLAGAETQYF.

The chain links TRBV15 to TRBJ2-2; 12 bases agree with TRBD2. Looked up from germline, CDR1 is LNHNV and CDR2 is YYDKDF (reference sequence). The CDR3 is 15 residues long. Unmatched junction bases numbered 6, after V lost 5 bases and J lost 8 bases. The CDR3 loop reads CATSSRTSGVGELFF. CDR3 sequence (DNA): TGTGCCACCAGCTCTCGGACTAGCGGGGTAGGGGAGCTGTTTTTT.

In nucleotides, the CDR3 is TGTGCCAGCAGTGACAGGGGGCGCTTAGTTGAAAAACTGTTTTTT. The encoded protein is CASSDRGRLVEKLFF. J is TRBJ1-4 and V is TRBV2, with 8 bases lining up with TRBD1. The CDR3 consists of 15 residues. Germline V CDR1 and CDR2: SNHLY, FYNNEI. Unmatched junction bases numbered 7, after V lost 3 bases and J lost 7 bases.

The V call is TRBV7-7, the J call TRBJ2-3, with TRBD2 matching over 12 bases. V shed 1 base and J 1 base; nucleotides not matched to a gene: 0. The CDR3 runs 16 residues. The germline V gene has CDR1 SSHAT and CDR2 FNYEAQ (reference sequence). This CDR3 reads CASSLGLAGGTDTQYF. CDR3 bases: TGTGCCAGCAGCTTAGGACTAGCGGGGGGCACAGATACGCAGTATTTT.

The rearrangement uses TRBV9 and TRBJ2-3, with a tentative D call TRBD2 (5 bases). V lost 4 bases and J lost 4, with 10 bases in between. The CDR3 has 13 amino acids. Germline V CDR1 and CDR2: SGDLS, YYNGEE. The CDR3 DNA is TGTGCCAGCAGCCAAGTCGGGGCAGATACGCAGTATTTT. Its translation: CASSQVGADTQYF.